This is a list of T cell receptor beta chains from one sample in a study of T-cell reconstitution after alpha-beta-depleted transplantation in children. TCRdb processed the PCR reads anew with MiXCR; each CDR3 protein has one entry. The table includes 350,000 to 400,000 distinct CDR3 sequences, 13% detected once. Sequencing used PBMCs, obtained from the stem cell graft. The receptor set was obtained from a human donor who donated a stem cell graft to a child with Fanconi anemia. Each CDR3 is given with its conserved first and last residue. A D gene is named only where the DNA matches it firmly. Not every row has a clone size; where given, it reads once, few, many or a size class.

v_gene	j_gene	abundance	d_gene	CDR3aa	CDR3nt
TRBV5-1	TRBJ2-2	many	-	CASSLYGGPTGELFF	TGCGCCAGCAGCTTGTACGGGGGGCCCACCGGGGAGCTGTTTTTT
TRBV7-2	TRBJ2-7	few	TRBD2	CASSSRGGGQPPYEQYF	TGTGCCAGCAGCTCTCGCGGGGGGGGACAGCCCCCCTACGAGCAGTACTTC
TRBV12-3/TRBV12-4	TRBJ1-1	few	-	CASSPRPTGDKKAFF	TGTGCCAGCAGTCCGCGTCCGACAGGCGACAAAAAAGCTTTCTTT
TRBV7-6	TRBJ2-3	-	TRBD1	CASSNRDRGSDTQYF	TGTGCCAGCAGTAACCGGGACAGGGGGTCAGATACGCAGTATTTT
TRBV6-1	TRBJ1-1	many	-	CASSRALGMNTEAFF	TGTGCCAGCAGTAGGGCCTTAGGAATGAACACTGAAGCTTTCTTT
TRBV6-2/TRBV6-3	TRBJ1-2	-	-	CASRRLGVDYGYTF	TGTGCCAGCAGACGCCTGGGGGTCGACTATGGCTACACCTTC
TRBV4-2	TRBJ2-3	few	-	CASSPRLEGTDTQYF	TGTGCCAGCAGCCCTCGACTAGAGGGCACAGATACGCAGTATTTT
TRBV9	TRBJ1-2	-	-	CASSARGAGPNYGYTF	TGTGCCAGCAGCGCCCGAGGGGCAGGCCCAAACTATGGCTACACCTTC
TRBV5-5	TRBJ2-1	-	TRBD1	CASSYGQGWGEQFF	TGTGCCAGCAGCTACGGACAGGGTTGGGGTGAGCAGTTCTTC
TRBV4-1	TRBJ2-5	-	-	CASSQIGGRETQYF	TGCGCCAGCAGTCAGATAGGGGGGCGGGAGACCCAGTACTTC
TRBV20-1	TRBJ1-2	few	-	CSAVWEFYGYTF	TGCAGTGCTGTGTGGGAGTTCTATGGCTACACCTTC
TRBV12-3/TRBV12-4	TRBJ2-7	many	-	CASAKSYEQYF	TGTGCCAGCGCCAAATCCTACGAGCAGTACTTC